Sequencing of this T cell receptor beta chain was carried out in a study of shared clonotypes between healthy human individuals. Using approximately 200 ng DNA, 32,000 or so T cell genomes, the sorted-subset replicate PCRs were run. Repertoires were generated with immunoSEQ multiplex PCR, while TCRdb's copy carries only in-frame clones and drops some. This table has approximately 2,300,000 clones, 80% to 95% appearing once. Sequencing was done on a sample of naive CD4+ T cells from PBMCs. Stated subset: CD45RA+ positively selected. The TCR comes from a man aged 18 to 30 in good health. Some clones in this sample may be carry-over from other donors' samples.

CDR3 amino acids: CASSLGSAGGPYNEQFF. CDR3 bases: TGTGCCAGCAGCTTAGGATCGGCGGGGGGACCGTACAATGAGCAGTTCTTC. The chain recombines TRBV13 with TRBJ2-1; 8 bases fit TRBD2. The V gene end was trimmed by 0 bases and the J gene end by 4 bases; junction bases not matched to a gene: 8. The CDR3 is made up of 17 amino acids. Germline assignment: CDR1 PRHDT and CDR2 FYEKMQ (reference sequence). The complete variable domain, with remaining parts taken from reference TRBV13 and TRBJ2-1, reads AAGVIQSPRHLIKEKRETATLKCYPIPRHDTVYWYQQGPGQDPQFLISFYEKMQSDKGSIPDRFSAQQFSDYHSELNMSSLELGDSALYFCASSLGSAGGPYNEQFFGPGTRLTVL.